The 24 T cell receptor beta chains listed next were all sequenced from one sample in a study of control samples from healthy donors and cancer patients. Method: immunoSEQ multiplex PCR; TCRdb's copy keeps in-frame clones and lacks some. This table has 130,000 or so clones, approximately 89% appearing once. The sequencing input was PBMCs. These TCRs come from a man in his forties or fifties with head and neck cancer.

The chain is built from TRBV10-2 and TRBJ1-6, with 7 bases aligning to TRBD1. Germline V lookup: CDR1 WSHSY, CDR2 SAAADI. Trimming at V came to 7 bases and at J to 5 bases, leaving 14 bases not matched to a gene. CDR3 size: 17 residues. Here the CDR3 reads CASTWGAPGQHNSPLHF. The DNA of the CDR3 is TGCGCCAGCACCTGGGGCGCACCGGGACAGCATAATTCACCCCTCCACTTT.

About this clone itself: Other DNA sequences in the same sample also yield this CDR3. The V and J genes are TRBV30 and TRBJ1-5; D unclear. The CDR3 is 13 amino acids. With 0 bases removed from V and 1 base from J, the gap between germline ends came to 4 bases. In germline, CDR1 is GTSNPN, CDR2 SVGIG (reference sequence). DNA for the CDR3: TGTGCCTGGAGTGTTAGAAGCAATCAGCCCCAGCATTTT. Translating it yields CAWSVRSNQPQHF.

The chain employs TRBV7-3 and TRBJ2-2; D might be TRBD1 (5 bases). The CDR3 sequence is 17 residues long. V was shortened by 4 bases and J by 1 base, with 16 bases between the two germline ends. Germline V gene lookup returns CDR1 SGHTA and CDR2 FQGTGA. This chain's CDR3 is CASSSPPSTGNTGELFF. CDR3 bases: TGTGCCAGCAGCTCCCCCCCCTCTACAGGGAACACCGGGGAGCTGTTTTTT.

This rearrangement joins TRBV6-6 to TRBJ2-3, with D hard to call. Trimming stripped 3 bases from V and 4 bases from J, with 17 bases between. The germline V gene encodes CDR1 MNHNY and CDR2 SVGAGI (reference sequence). The CDR3 spans 16 residues. The CDR3 protein is CASSYLGPSRPDTQYF. CDR3 DNA sequence: TGTGCCAGCAGTTATTTAGGGCCGAGTCGGCCAGATACGCAGTATTTT.

The V and J genes are TRBV6-6 and TRBJ1-2, with D possibly matching TRBD1 (6 bases). In germline, CDR1 is MNHNY, CDR2 SVGAGI (reference sequence). Trimming shortened V by 2 bases and J by 3 bases, and 13 bases separated the two germline ends. The CDR3 spans 15 residues. CDR3 sequence reads: CASSYVRGADYGYTF. DNA for the CDR3: TGTGCCAGCAGTTACGTCAGGGGAGCAGACTATGGCTACACCTTC.

This chain links TRBV7-6 with TRBJ2-7; 7 nucleotides align to TRBD2. In germline, CDR1 is SGHVS, CDR2 FNYEAQ. The CDR3 covers 18 residues. V shed 2 bases, J shed 1 base, and the junction held 14 bases outside the gene matches. The CDR3 DNA sequence: TGTGCCAGCAGCTTAAGGACCCCGGATAGCGGGCTTTCCTACGAGCAGTACTTC. Its protein product is CASSLRTPDSGLSYEQYF.

The rearrangement uses TRBV11-2 and TRBJ2-7; no firm D call. The CDR3 has 13 amino acids. Trimming cost V 3 bases and J 4 bases, with 10 bases left between them. The germline gives CDR1 SGHAT, CDR2 FQNNGV. CDR3 loop: CASSLGRMYEQYF. The CDR3 DNA reads as TGTGCCAGCAGCTTGGGCAGGATGTACGAGCAGTACTTC.

This chain joins TRBV29-1 and TRBJ1-1, with a possible D match to TRBD1 (6 bases). CDR1 is SQVTM, CDR2 ANQGSEA, per germline. Trimming left V 3 bases short and J 2 bases short, with 13 bases between. This CDR3 is 14 amino acids long. The CDR3 sequence: CSVDRPGTNTEAFF. The CDR3, as DNA: TGCAGCGTTGATCGCCCCGGGACAAACACTGAAGCTTTCTTT.

This chain connects TRBV19 to TRBJ1-2, with D unclear. Trimming pared 3 bases from V and 4 bases from J, leaving 15 bases between. The CDR3 spans 15 residues. Germline V lookup: CDR1 LNHDA, CDR2 SQIVND (reference sequence). This chain's CDR3 is CASSIDPDVSYGYTF. The CDR3, as DNA: TGTGCCAGTAGTATCGACCCGGATGTCTCCTATGGCTACACCTTC.

The genes are TRBV27 and TRBJ1-2, with TRBD1 matching 10 bases. Germline V gene data show CDR1 as MNHEY and CDR2 as SMNVEV (reference sequence). Trimming removed 5 bases from V and 6 bases from J; junction bases left unmatched: 9. The CDR3 loop spans 15 amino acids. In nucleotides, the CDR3 is TGTGCCAGCAGTACGGCTCCCGGGACAGGGGATGGCTACACCTTC. Protein product: CASSTAPGTGDGYTF.

J is TRBJ1-2 and V is TRBV28, with D unresolved. Trimming took 3 bases from V and 4 from J, leaving 6 bases between them. Germline V gene data show CDR1 as MDHEN and CDR2 as SYDVKM. The CDR3 contains 12 residues. The CDR3 DNA follows: TGTGCCAGCAGTTTGGCCAGCTATGGCTACACCTTC. It translates to CASSLASYGYTF.

The table lists this clone with a count of one. An end of the junction does not agree with germline; a read error may underlie this. The rearrangement joins TRBV10-2 to TRBJ1-1, with D uncertain. The germline gives CDR1 WSHSY, CDR2 SAAADI. This CDR3 is built from 11 residues. The CDR3 coding sequence is TGCGCCAGCACGGTGAACACTGAAGTTTTCTTT. It is translated as CASTVNTEVFF.

The rearrangement joins TRBV3-1 (or the pseudogene TRBV3-2) to TRBJ1-2; 12 bases are a match to TRBD1. Per the germline V gene, CDR1 is LGHDT and CDR2 is YNNKEL (reference sequence). The CDR3 covers 16 residues. V dropped 3 bases and J dropped 7; count of bases not matched to a gene: 9. CDR3 region: CASSQAGTGGASGYTF. The CDR3 DNA reads as TGTGCCAGCAGCCAGGCCGGGACAGGGGGCGCGAGTGGCTACACCTTC.

J is TRBJ1-5 and V is TRBV14; D unresolved. V shed 0 bases and J shed 3 bases, with 15 bases lying between them. The CDR3 spans 17 residues. Germline CDR1 is SGHDN and CDR2 is FVKESK. The CDR3 bases are TGTGCCAGCAGCCAAGATAGAAAATTGAGACACAATCAGCCCCAGCATTTT. It translates to CASSQDRKLRHNQPQHF.

This sequence joins TRBV28 and TRBJ2-5; perhaps TRBD2 as D (5 bases). CDR1 is MDHEN and CDR2 is SYDVKM in the germline V gene. CDR3 length: 12 residues. Trimming pared 6 bases from V and 3 bases from J, leaving 8 bases between. In nucleotides, the CDR3 is TGTGCCAGCAGGGAAGCGGAAGAGACCCAGTACTTC. Its protein product is CASREAEETQYF.

This chain uses TRBV28 with TRBJ1-4; TRBD1 aligns across 10 bases. After removal of 5 bases from V and 8 bases from J, the junction contained 26 bases not matched to a gene. The CDR3 spans 21 residues. CDR1 is MDHEN and CDR2 is SYDVKM in the germline V gene. The CDR3 DNA sequence: TGTGCCAGCAGTCCCCGGGACAGGGGCAGGAGATCTAGGGGTTTTGGGGAAAAACTGTTTTTT. It codes for CASSPRDRGRRSRGFGEKLFF.

As DNA, the CDR3 is TGTGCCAGCAGCGTAGAAGTGGGGGGGAACACTGAAGCTTTCTTT. Its translation is CASSVEVGGNTEAFF. This sequence joins TRBV9 and TRBJ1-1, with TRBD1 as a possible D gene (5 bases). Trimming left V 0 bases short and J 1 base short, with 10 bases between. Germline V gene sequence: CDR1 SGDLS, CDR2 YYNGEE. The CDR3 length is 15 residues.

The chain's CDR3 is CASSPAGGGETQYF. The DNA of the CDR3 is TGTGCCAGCAGTCCAGCGGGAGGGGGGGAGACCCAGTACTTC. The chain links TRBV6-2 or TRBV6-3 to TRBJ2-5; 10 positions agree with TRBD2. The CDR3 loop spans 14 amino acids. The germline gives CDR1 MNHEY, CDR2 SVGEGT. Trimming removed 5 bases from V and 5 bases from J; junction bases left unmatched: 5.

The rearrangement joins TRBV9 to TRBJ2-5; 7 positions agree with TRBD2. The germline V gene has CDR1 SGDLS and CDR2 YYNGEE. Germline trimming cut 6 bases from V and 4 bases from J; bases unmatched to any gene: 15. The CDR3 sequence is 16 residues long. CDR3 nucleotides: TGTGCCAGCACCCCCGGCCAGCGGGACGTCGGAGAGACCCAGTACTTC. Translating gives CASTPGQRDVGETQYF.

The chain links TRBV6-5 to TRBJ2-2; TRBD1 matches 8 bases. Germline V gives CDR1 MNHEY, CDR2 SVGAGI. The CDR3 consists of 15 residues. The J segment lost 6 bases and the V segment lost 2 bases, leaving 5 bases of the junction unmatched. CDR3 sequence: CASSYRQGKAGELFF. The DNA for the CDR3 is TGTGCCAGCAGTTACAGACAGGGGAAAGCCGGGGAGCTGTTTTTT.

This chain joins TRBV5-5 and TRBJ1-1; tentatively, D is TRBD1 (5 bases). The CDR3 has 15 residues. The germline V gene encodes CDR1 SGHKS and CDR2 YYEKEE (reference sequence). The V gene lost 4 bases and the J gene lost 3 bases, with 16 bases spanning the gap. Written as DNA, the CDR3 is TGTGCCAGCAGCCCCTGGCCGGGAGGGGACACTGAAGCTTTCTTT. Protein: CASSPWPGGDTEAFF.

The chain couples TRBV19 to TRBJ1-2; D gene unclear. V was pared by 4 bases and J by 2 bases, with 8 bases between. From germline, CDR1 is LNHDA and CDR2 SQIVND (reference sequence). The CDR3 loop spans 13 amino acids. This CDR3 reads CASSTAGNYGYTF. In DNA form, the CDR3 reads TGTGCCAGTAGTACCGCAGGCAACTATGGCTACACCTTC.

The chain links TRBV7-9 to TRBJ2-1; 10 positions match TRBD1. The ends lost 3 bases at V and 7 bases at J; junction bases unmatched: 6. CDR3 length: 15 residues. CDR1 and CDR2 (germline): SEHNR, FQNEAQ (reference sequence). In DNA form, the CDR3 reads TGTGCCAGCAGCTTCCCGGACAGGGGGAGAAATGAGCAGTTCTTC. Translation: CASSFPDRGRNEQFF.

Of note for this clone: The germline gene is not matched at one end of the junction; a read error may be the cause. CDR3 nucleotide sequence: TGTGCCAGCAGCTTAATGGGACAGGGCGAGCAATACTTC. Translated: CASSLMGQGEQYF. This chain connects TRBV5-6 to TRBJ2-7; 9 nucleotides align to TRBD1. The CDR3 is 13 amino acids. CDR1 is SGHDT and CDR2 is YYEEEE in the germline V gene. Based on the CDR3 plus reference TRBV5-6 and TRBJ2-7, the full variable domain is DAGVTQSPTHLIKTRGQQVTLRCSPKSGHDTVSWYQQALGQGPQFIFQYYEEEERQRGNFPDRFSGHQFPNYSSELNVNALLLGDSALYLCASSLMGQGEQYFGPGTRLTVT.